The sequence of this TCR beta chain was determined in a study of monozygotic twins with inflammatory bowel disease. TCRdb re-called the 5' RACE reads and gives one entry per CDR3 protein, without DNA. The table lists some 150,000 distinct CDR3 sequences, with less than 8% in the top ten. Germline V lookup: CDR1 SGHKS, CDR2 YYEKEE (reference sequence). CDR3 length: 16 amino acids. The sequence was collected from a human donor with ulcerative colitis or Crohn's disease, or a healthy co-twin of an affected twin (not recorded which). The V and J genes are TRBV5-5 and TRBJ2-6; as DNA is missing, the TRBD1 call by TCRdb cannot be tested. The sample taken for sequencing was blood. Here the CDR3 reads CASSLWTGSGANVLTF.